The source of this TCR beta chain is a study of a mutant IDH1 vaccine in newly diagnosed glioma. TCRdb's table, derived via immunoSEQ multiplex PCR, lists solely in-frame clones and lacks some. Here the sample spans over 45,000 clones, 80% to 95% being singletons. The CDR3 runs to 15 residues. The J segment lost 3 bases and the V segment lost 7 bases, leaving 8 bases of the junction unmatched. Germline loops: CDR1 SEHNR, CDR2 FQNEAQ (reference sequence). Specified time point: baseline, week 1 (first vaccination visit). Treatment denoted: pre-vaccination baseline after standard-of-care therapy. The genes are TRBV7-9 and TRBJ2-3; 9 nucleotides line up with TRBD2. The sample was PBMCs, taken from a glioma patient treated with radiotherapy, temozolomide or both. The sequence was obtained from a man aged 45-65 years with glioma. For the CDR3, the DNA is TGTGCCAGCACCAACAAGGGACTAGCAACAGATACGCAGTATTTT. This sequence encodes CASTNKGLATDTQYF.